The next 31 T cell receptor beta chains were all read from a single sample in a study of PD-1 blockade in classical Hodgkin lymphoma. The assay was immunoSEQ multiplex PCR, and TCRdb's table has in-frame clones only and misses some. This table has roughly 20,000 clones, 70% to 85% appearing once. There was relapse after autologous stem cell transplantation in every patient, and there was variation in brentuximab vedotin exposure. This material consisted of peripheral blood mononuclear cells (PBMCs), taken at baseline. These TCRs come from a human donor with classical Hodgkin lymphoma.

This clone was seen more than once but under ten times. The chain employs TRBV7-9 and TRBJ2-7; D ambiguous. CDR3 length equals 15 residues. Germline CDR1 SEHNR, CDR2 FQNEAQ (reference sequence). Trimming shortened V by 1 base and J by 1 base, and 11 bases separated the two germline ends. The CDR3 here is CASSLVTTWSYEQYF. The CDR3 region has the DNA TGTGCCAGCAGCTTAGTGACAACTTGGTCCTACGAGCAGTACTTC.

V is TRBV19 and J is TRBJ1-1; 7 bases align to TRBD1. CDR1 and CDR2 (germline): LNHDA, SQIVND (reference sequence). The CDR3 consists of 15 residues. V lost 2 bases and J lost 4; bases outside the gene matches: 7. The CDR3 DNA follows: TGTGCCAGTAGTATATCTCCGACAGGGCTCACTGAAGCTTTCTTT. It specifies CASSISPTGLTEAFF. Full variable domain (outside the CDR3, taken from reference TRBV19 and TRBJ1-1): DGGITQSPKYLFRKEGQNVTLSCEQNLNHDAMYWYRQDPGQGLRLIYYSQIVNDFQKGDIAEGYSVSREKKESFPLTVTSAQKNPTAFYLCASSISPTGLTEAFFGQGTRLTVV.

The V call is TRBV15, the J call TRBJ2-3; D is uncertain. CDR1 is LNHNV and CDR2 is YYDKDF in the germline V gene (reference sequence). Trimming stripped 0 bases from V and 2 bases from J, with 15 bases between. CDR3 length equals 17 residues. The CDR3 loop is CATSRDRSSYYTDTQYF. In nucleotides, the CDR3 is TGTGCCACCAGCAGAGATCGAAGTTCTTACTACACAGATACGCAGTATTTT.

The rearrangement uses TRBV7-9 and TRBJ1-4, with TRBD1 identical over 7 bases. CDR3 length: 14 amino acids. In germline, CDR1 is SEHNR, CDR2 FQNEAQ (reference sequence). The V gene end was trimmed by 1 base and the J gene end by 8 bases; junction bases not matched to a gene: 4. The CDR3 region is CASSLGQGGEKLFF. CDR3 nucleotides: TGTGCCAGCAGCTTAGGACAGGGTGGGGAAAAACTGTTTTTT.

The chain is built from TRBV9 and TRBJ2-2; 8 bases line up with TRBD2. The CDR3 is 16 amino acids. The germline gives CDR1 SGDLS, CDR2 YYNGEE. The J segment lost 6 bases and the V segment lost 4 bases, leaving 11 bases of the junction unmatched. CDR3 in amino acids: CASSSLAGNLAGELFF. CDR3 DNA: TGTGCCAGCAGCTCATTAGCGGGGAATCTGGCCGGGGAGCTGTTTTTT. The full variable domain, its missing parts supplied by reference TRBV9 and TRBJ2-2, is DSGVTQTPKHLITATGQRVTLRCSPRSGDLSVYWYQQSLDQGLQFLIQYYNGEERAKGNILERFSAQQFPDLHSELNLSSLELGDSALYFCASSSLAGNLAGELFFGEGSRLTVL.

The genes are TRBV2 and TRBJ1-2; no reliable D call. This CDR3 region has 14 residues. V was cut by 8 bases and J by 3 bases, with 16 bases left in between. CDR1 is SNHLY and CDR2 is FYNNEI in the germline V gene. The CDR3 DNA reads TGTGCCAGCGCTACGGGGTCAGGCTACTATGGCTACACCTTC. This encodes CASATGSGYYGYTF.

This clone was observed a handful of times. The genes are TRBV14 and TRBJ2-1; D possibly corresponds to TRBD1 (6 bases). The CDR3 loop spans 17 amino acids. Germline V gives CDR1 SGHDN, CDR2 FVKESK. Trimming took off 5 bases at V and 0 bases at J, with 17 bases between the two ends. In DNA, the CDR3 is TGTGCCAGCAGCACGCACAGGGTCTTTAGCTCCTACAATGAGCAGTTCTTC. Its translation: CASSTHRVFSSYNEQFF. Variable domain in full (rest from reference TRBV14 and TRBJ2-1): EAGVTQFPSHSVIEKGQTVTLRCDPISGHDNLYWYRRVMGKEIKFLLHFVKESKQDESGMPNNRFLAERTGGTYSTLKVQPAELEDSGVYFCASSTHRVFSSYNEQFFGPGTRLTVL.

This clone was seen once. The rearrangement uses TRBV7-6 and TRBJ1-3; the D gene is possibly TRBD1 (5 bases). CDR3 length: 15 residues. The ends were cut back, 1 base at V and 3 bases at J, with 10 bases in the middle. Germline V gene data show CDR1 as SGHVS and CDR2 as FNYEAQ. This CDR3 reads CASSLGDPLGNTIYF. The CDR3 DNA reads as TGTGCCAGCAGCTTAGGGGACCCCCTTGGAAACACCATATATTTT.

The genes are TRBV7-3 and TRBJ2-1; 14 bases match TRBD2. Germline V gene lookup returns CDR1 SGHTA and CDR2 FQGTGA. After removal of 1 base from V and 8 bases from J, the junction contained 13 bases not matched to a gene. The CDR3 consists of 19 residues. CDR3 amino acids: CASSLIWTSGGTPDYEQFF. The DNA for the CDR3 is TGTGCCAGCAGCTTAATTTGGACTAGCGGGGGGACTCCCGACTATGAGCAGTTCTTC.

This chain joins TRBV19 and TRBJ2-6; 8 bases are shared with TRBD1. CDR3 length: 14 residues. After removal of 1 base from V and 12 bases from J, the junction contained 5 bases not matched to a gene. Germline-derived CDR1 and CDR2 are LNHDA and SQIVND (reference sequence). Here the CDR3 DNA reads TGTGCCAGTAGTATAGGACAGGGGAGAGCCGTCCTGACTTTC. Its protein product is CASSIGQGRAVLTF.

The chain couples TRBV7-6 to TRBJ1-4; D is undetermined. Trimming took off 6 bases at V and 8 bases at J, with 22 bases between the two ends. Germline V gene sequence: CDR1 SGHVS, CDR2 FNYEAQ. This CDR3 has 16 amino acids. The DNA of the CDR3 is TGTGCCAGCAGTCAAGAGGGCGGGGAGGTCGGGGAAAAACTGTTTTTT. This gives the protein CASSQEGGEVGEKLFF. The entire variable domain, with the rest obtained from reference TRBV7-6 and TRBJ1-4, is as follows: GAGVSQSPRYKVTKRGQDVALRCDPISGHVSLYWYRQALGQGPEFLTYFNYEAQQDKSGLPNDRFSAERPEGSISTLTIQRTEQRDSAMYRCASSQEGGEVGEKLFFGSGTQLSVL.

The CDR3 coding sequence is TGTGCCAGCAGCGAGACTAGCGGGGGGGCCTACGAGCAGTACTTC. It specifies CASSETSGGAYEQYF. This sequence joins TRBV9 and TRBJ2-7; 14 nucleotides agree with TRBD2. V gave up 3 bases and J gave up 2 bases; unmatched junction bases: 1. This CDR3 is 15 amino acids long. The germline CDR1 and CDR2 sequences are SGDLS and YYNGEE.

This clone was counted once. This sequence joins TRBV19 and TRBJ2-7; unclear D gene. Trimming shortened V by 3 bases and J by 2 bases, and 8 bases separated the two germline ends. The CDR3 is 13 amino acids. Germline CDR1 LNHDA, CDR2 SQIVND (reference sequence). CDR3 sequence: CASSMGLTYEQYF. The CDR3 nucleotides read TGTGCCAGTAGTATGGGCTTGACCTACGAGCAGTACTTC.

The chain combines TRBV7-2 with TRBJ1-6; perhaps TRBD1 as D (5 bases). V was pared by 4 bases and J by 8 bases, with 15 bases between. This CDR3 contains 15 residues. Germline V gene lookup returns CDR1 SGHTA and CDR2 FQGNSA. CDR3 in DNA: TGTGCCAGCAGCTCGGACACCACAGCTTATTCACCCCTCCACTTT. Protein sequence: CASSSDTTAYSPLHF.

The V gene is TRBV2, the J gene TRBJ2-3; tentatively, D is TRBD2 (6 bases). CDR1 is SNHLY, CDR2 FYNNEI, per germline. This CDR3 region has 13 residues. The ends were cut back, 7 bases at V and 2 bases at J, with 10 bases in the middle. CDR3 bases: TGTGCCAGCACCGGAGGGCTCACAGATACGCAGTATTTT. This gives the protein CASTGGLTDTQYF.

The V and J genes are TRBV5-1 and TRBJ1-5; 7 nucleotides match TRBD1. Trimming at V came to 4 bases and at J to 4 bases, leaving 5 bases not matched to a gene. Per the germline V gene, CDR1 is SGHRS and CDR2 is YFSETQ. This CDR3 is built from 14 residues. CDR3 residues: CASSTGTENQPQHF. CDR3 DNA: TGCGCCAGCAGCACCGGGACAGAAAATCAGCCCCAGCATTTT. Full variable domain (remainder filled in from reference TRBV5-1 and TRBJ1-5): KAGVTQTPRYLIKTRGQQVTLSCSPISGHRSVSWYQQTPGQGLQFLFEYFSETQRNKGNFPGRFSGRQFSNSRSEMNVSTLELGDSALYLCASSTGTENQPQHFGDGTRLSIL.

The chain couples TRBV25-1 to TRBJ1-2; D possibly corresponds to TRBD1 (5 bases). Trimming took 8 bases from V and 9 from J, leaving 13 bases between them. The CDR3 consists of 11 residues. Per germline, CDR1 MGHDK and CDR2 SYGVNS. CDR3 in DNA: TGTGCCAGCGCTCAGGGATATCGCTACACCTTC. Amino acids: CASAQGYRYTF.

The chain combines TRBV6-1 with TRBJ1-2; D is possibly TRBD1 (5 bases). Germline CDR1 is MNHNS and CDR2 is SASEGT. The V end lost 2 bases, the J end lost 4 bases, and 8 bases lay between the germline ends. The CDR3 runs 13 residues. For the CDR3, the DNA is TGTGCCAGCAGTGAAATGACAGTCTATGGCTACACCTTC. This codes for CASSEMTVYGYTF.

This chain links TRBV15 with TRBJ2-6; the D is unclear. The V end lost 0 bases, the J end lost 9 bases, and 21 bases lay between the germline ends. The germline V gene encodes CDR1 LNHNV and CDR2 YYDKDF (reference sequence). This CDR3 spans 18 amino acids. As DNA, the CDR3 is TGTGCCACCAGCAGAGATCATGACGGTCGGTCCTCTGGCAACGTCCTGACTTTC. Translation gives CATSRDHDGRSSGNVLTF.

The chain has TRBV5-6 and TRBJ2-4, with a possible D match to TRBD2 (7 bases). V was shortened by 1 base and J by 3 bases, with 23 bases between the two germline ends. This CDR3 has 19 amino acids. CDR1 and CDR2 (germline): SGHDT, YYEEEE. CDR3 loop: CASSLKGPGGRAGKNIQYF. The CDR3 DNA reads as TGTGCCAGCAGCTTGAAGGGCCCGGGGGGCAGGGCGGGCAAAAACATTCAGTACTTC. Full variable domain (missing parts from reference TRBV5-6 and TRBJ2-4): DAGVTQSPTHLIKTRGQQVTLRCSPKSGHDTVSWYQQALGQGPQFIFQYYEEEERQRGNFPDRFSGHQFPNYSSELNVNALLLGDSALYLCASSLKGPGGRAGKNIQYFGAGTRLSVL.

The chain has TRBV6-5 and TRBJ1-6; unclear D gene. The germline V gene encodes CDR1 MNHEY and CDR2 SVGAGI. The CDR3 has 14 amino acids. V was pared by 7 bases and J by 6 bases, with 13 bases between. The CDR3 is CASTRAPLNSPLHF. The CDR3 region has the DNA TGTGCCAGCACGAGGGCGCCCCTTAATTCACCCCTCCACTTT.

The sample holds one count of this clone. The junction departs from germline at one end; a sequencing error may be responsible. This rearrangement joins TRBV6-5 to TRBJ1-5, with D possibly TRBD1 on 6 matching bases. The CDR3 runs to 15 residues. Looked up from germline, CDR1 is MNHEY and CDR2 is SVGAGI. The CDR3 loop reads CATSPRQFQGQPQHF. In nucleotides, the CDR3 is TGTGCCACCAGTCCCCGGCAGTTTCAGGGGCAGCCCCAGCATTTT.

The CDR3 sequence: CASRWQGSEAFF. CDR3 in DNA: TGTGCCAGCAGGTGGCAGGGGAGTGAAGCTTTCTTT. The chain joins TRBV28 to TRBJ1-1; possibly TRBD1 for D (6 bases). Trimming removed 6 bases from V and 7 bases from J, with 12 bases in between. Germline V gene lookup returns CDR1 MDHEN and CDR2 SYDVKM. This CDR3 is 12 amino acids long.

This clone was detected only once. The rearrangement links TRBV4-1 to TRBJ2-5; maybe TRBD1 (7 bases). CDR1 and CDR2 from the germline V gene are MGHRA and YSYEKL. The CDR3 loop spans 14 amino acids. V shed 2 bases and J shed 7 bases, with 14 bases lying between them. CDR3 sequence reads: CASSQPTGRTTQYF. CDR3 sequence (DNA): TGCGCCAGCAGCCAACCGACAGGGAGGACGACCCAGTACTTC.

CDR3 residues: CASSELTGPTENIQYF. The CDR3 DNA reads TGTGCCAGCAGTGAATTGACGGGCCCGACTGAAAACATTCAGTACTTC. The chain employs TRBV2 and TRBJ2-4, with D uncertain. Germline V CDR1 and CDR2: SNHLY, FYNNEI. V was cut by 2 bases and J by 5 bases, with 16 bases left in between. This CDR3 is built from 16 residues.

This sequence joins TRBV20-1 and TRBJ2-5; the D is unclear. CDR1 and CDR2 from the germline V gene are DFQATT and SNEGSKA (reference sequence). This CDR3 region has 11 residues. V was shortened by 5 bases and J by 5 bases, with 9 bases between the two germline ends. The CDR3 coding sequence is TGCAGTGCTTCCGTCCAGGAGACCCAGTACTTC. Amino acid sequence: CSASVQETQYF.

A few counts support this clone. The chain is built from TRBV7-6 and TRBJ2-3, with 8 bases lining up with TRBD1. Germline V gives CDR1 SGHVS, CDR2 FNYEAQ. The CDR3 runs to 16 residues. Germline trimming cut 1 base from V and 2 bases from J; bases unmatched to any gene: 5. The CDR3 DNA reads as TGTGCCAGCAGCTTAGTCAGGGGGCGGTTCACAGATACGCAGTATTTT. Its protein product is CASSLVRGRFTDTQYF.

The J gene is TRBJ1-1, the V gene TRBV7-9; the D is unclear. The germline V gene encodes CDR1 SEHNR and CDR2 FQNEAQ (reference sequence). With 10 bases removed from V and 3 bases from J, the gap between germline ends came to 15 bases. The CDR3 consists of 13 residues. DNA for the CDR3: TGTGCCACCTTCCGTGACGGCCACACTGAAGCTTTCTTT. Translation: CATFRDGHTEAFF.

J is TRBJ1-2 and V is TRBV18, with D unclear. The CDR3 runs 16 residues. Germline lookup yields CDR1 KGHSH and CDR2 LQKENI. V shed 3 bases and J shed 2 bases, with 16 bases lying between them. The CDR3 spells CASSPVGGRSNYGYTF. The CDR3, as DNA: TGTGCCAGCTCACCGGTGGGCGGAAGATCAAACTATGGCTACACCTTC.

This chain links TRBV4-1 with TRBJ1-1, with TRBD1 identical over 7 bases. V gave up 3 bases and J gave up 5 bases; unmatched junction bases: 12. Germline V lookup: CDR1 MGHRA, CDR2 YSYEKL. The CDR3 extends over 16 amino acids. The CDR3 region has the DNA TGCGCCAGCAGCCAGGGAGAGGACAGGTTTGGTACTGAAGCTTTCTTT. Translating it yields CASSQGEDRFGTEAFF.

The V call is TRBV7-3, the J call TRBJ2-2; 8 positions match TRBD2. Germline CDR1 and CDR2: SGHTA and FQGTGA. V shed 3 bases, J shed 0 bases, and the junction held 0 bases outside the gene matches. The CDR3 contains 15 residues. The CDR3 coding sequence is TGTGCCAGCAGCTTTAGCGGGGCGAACACCGGGGAGCTGTTTTTT. Amino acids: CASSFSGANTGELFF.